This record looks at one TCR beta chain sequence and its context. Its antigen is still unknown. The data belong to a study of cytomegalovirus exposure and HLA in healthy donors. General study findings and limits: The productive fraction for most TCR beta V segments was about 87% or about 30% in an earlier analysis. The listing of 150 to 200 TCR beta chains classed them as cytomegalovirus-associated.

The CDR3 covers 18 residues. CDR1 ENHRY and CDR2 SYGVKD come from the germline V gene. V lost 3 bases to trimming and J lost 7 bases; unmatched junction nucleotides: 17. Amplification used 60 Vbeta primers and 13 Jbeta primers. Sequenced by immunoSEQ multiplex PCR; TCRdb stores in-frame clones only, minus some. This sample has 310,000 or so clones; approximately 90% occur once, and the top ten carry roughly 2.3%. Sample: PBMCs. The rearrangement uses TRBV10-3 and TRBJ1-2; 10 bases match TRBD1. This clonotype originated in a woman aged 18-29 years in good health and CMV-seronegative. This chain's CDR3 is CAISDSSMDRGNRRGYTF. The DNA for the CDR3 is TGTGCCATCAGTGACTCTTCCATGGACAGGGGGAATCGTCGTGGCTACACCTTC.